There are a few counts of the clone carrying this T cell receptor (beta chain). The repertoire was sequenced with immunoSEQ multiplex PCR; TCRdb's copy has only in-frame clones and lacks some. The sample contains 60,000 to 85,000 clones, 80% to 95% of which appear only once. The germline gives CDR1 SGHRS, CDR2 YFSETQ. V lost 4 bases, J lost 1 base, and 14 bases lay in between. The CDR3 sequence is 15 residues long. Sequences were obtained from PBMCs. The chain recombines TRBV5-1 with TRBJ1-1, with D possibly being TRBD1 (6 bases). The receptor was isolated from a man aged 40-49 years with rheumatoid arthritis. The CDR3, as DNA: TGCGCCAGCAGCCAGCAGGGGACCCAGAACACTGAAGCTTTCTTT. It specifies CASSQQGTQNTEAFF.